What follows are 30 T cell receptor beta chains derived from one specimen sequenced in a study of blood T cell repertoires in COVID-19. Sequencing was performed with immunoSEQ multiplex PCR; in TCRdb, only in-frame clones are kept and a portion is missing. This table holds roughly 250,000 clones, over 75% found once. The sample consisted of peripheral blood. These receptor sequences come from a human donor in a cohort sampled during active COVID-19.

The chain combines TRBV7-2 with TRBJ1-6, with unresolved D. The CDR3 is 16 amino acids. Germline V gene lookup returns CDR1 SGHTA and CDR2 FQGNSA. Deletions cut 5 bases from V and 0 bases from J, with 11 bases between. CDR3 protein: CASSPRLSSYNSPLHF. The DNA for the CDR3 is TGTGCCAGCAGCCCTCGACTGAGCTCCTATAATTCACCCCTCCACTTT.

The genes are TRBV19 and TRBJ1-2, with TRBD1 matching 9 bases. The CDR3 contains 17 residues. Germline assignment: CDR1 LNHDA and CDR2 SQIVND (reference sequence). J lost 5 bases, V lost 6 bases, and 16 bases had no gene match. The CDR3 spells CASRRGQGTFGGYGYTF. CDR3 nucleotides: TGTGCCAGTAGAAGAGGACAGGGGACGTTCGGTGGATATGGCTACACCTTC.

V gene TRBV28 combines with J gene TRBJ2-3, with D uncertain. The germline V gene has CDR1 MDHEN and CDR2 SYDVKM. This CDR3 region has 14 residues. The V end lost 2 bases, the J end lost 5 bases, and 11 bases lay between the germline ends. The CDR3 here is CASSLPRLRDTQYF. The CDR3 DNA follows: TGTGCCAGCAGTTTACCCCGACTTCGAGATACGCAGTATTTT.

V and J are TRBV6-2 or TRBV6-3 and TRBJ1-5, with unresolved D. With 4 bases removed from V and 6 bases from J, the gap between germline ends came to 7 bases. This CDR3 is built from 12 residues. The V gene's germline CDR1 is MNHEY and CDR2 SVGEGT. CDR3 protein: CASSFYGQPQHF. Here the CDR3 DNA reads TGTGCCAGCAGTTTCTACGGTCAGCCCCAGCATTTT.

V is TRBV5-1 and J is TRBJ2-1, with D possibly matching TRBD1 (8 bases). Germline V lookup: CDR1 SGHRS, CDR2 YFSETQ. Trimming cost V 2 bases and J 5 bases, with 14 bases left between them. The CDR3 is made up of 15 amino acids. DNA of the CDR3: TGCGCCAGCAGCTTTCGGACAGGGAGGGACAATGAGCAGTTCTTC. Protein sequence: CASSFRTGRDNEQFF.

This clone was detected a few times. This rearrangement joins TRBV10-2 to TRBJ2-2, with D perhaps matching TRBD1 (6 bases). The CDR3 spans 14 residues. V was trimmed by 7 bases and J by 1 base, leaving 10 bases between them. Germline CDR1 is WSHSY and CDR2 is SAAADI. The CDR3: CASKTGVNTGELFF. The CDR3 coding sequence is TGCGCCAGCAAGACAGGAGTGAACACCGGGGAGCTGTTTTTT.

The chain links TRBV11-2 to TRBJ1-2; TRBD1 matches 7 bases. The V segment lost 5 bases and the J segment 7 bases; nucleotides outside the gene matches: 4. Germline V CDR1 and CDR2: SGHAT, FQNNGV. The length of the CDR3 is 12 residues. CDR3 coding DNA: TGTGCCAGCAGCCCACAGGGGACTGGCTACACCTTC. This gives the protein CASSPQGTGYTF.

The chain carries TRBV27 and TRBJ1-6; a weak D match, TRBD1 (6 bases). The V gene's germline CDR1 is MNHEY and CDR2 SMNVEV (reference sequence). The CDR3 sequence is 15 residues long. V lost 8 bases and J 7 bases, leaving 18 bases between the germline ends. The CDR3 loop reads CASGGQWSGNSPLHF. CDR3 nucleotides: TGTGCCAGCGGAGGACAGTGGTCCGGCAATTCACCCCTCCACTTT.

This clone showed up just once. The rearrangement joins TRBV18 to TRBJ2-4, with D perhaps matching TRBD1 (5 bases). V was shortened by 2 bases and J by 6 bases, with 8 bases between the two germline ends. There are 13 residues in the CDR3. Germline CDR1 is KGHSH and CDR2 is LQKENI. In nucleotides, the CDR3 is TGTGCCAGCTCACCAGGGGCAGGAAACATTCAGTACTTC. Amino acids: CASSPGAGNIQYF. Complete variable domain (other parts from reference TRBV18 and TRBJ2-4): NAGVMQNPRHLVRRRGQEARLRCSPMKGHSHVYWYRQLPEEGLKFMVYLQKENIIDESGMPKERFSAEFPKEGPSILRIQQVVRGDSAAYFCASSPGAGNIQYFGAGTRLSVL.

The chain joins TRBV5-1 to TRBJ2-7, with D maybe TRBD2 (5 bases). The CDR3 spans 20 residues. CDR1 SGHRS and CDR2 YFSETQ come from the germline V gene. Trimming removed 0 bases from V and 1 base from J, with 26 bases in between. This chain's CDR3 is CASSLAGKLPKASTSYEQYF. The CDR3 DNA follows: TGCGCCAGCAGCTTGGCCGGGAAACTCCCCAAAGCTAGTACGTCCTACGAGCAGTACTTC.

This clone qualifies as medium-sized (0.01 to 0.1%). The gene calls are TRBV10-3 and TRBJ2-5; 8 bases match TRBD1. Trimming cost V 2 bases and J 1 base; bases outside gene matches: 3. Germline V gene sequence: CDR1 ENHRY, CDR2 SYGVKD. The CDR3 contains 15 residues. CDR3 nucleotides: TGTGCCATCAGTGAGGGGGACAGGCTCCAAGAGACCCAGTACTTC. This translates into CAISEGDRLQETQYF.

The chain links TRBV28 to TRBJ1-5; TRBD1 might be the D (5 bases). V lost 5 bases and J 7 bases, leaving 18 bases between the germline ends. This CDR3 has 15 residues. Germline V gene data show CDR1 as MDHEN and CDR2 as SYDVKM. In DNA form, the CDR3 reads TGTGCCAGCAGTCCTCCTCAGGGAATCAACCAGCCCCAGCATTTT. It codes for CASSPPQGINQPQHF. Combining the CDR3 with reference TRBV28 and TRBJ1-5 gives the whole variable domain DVKVTQSSRYLVKRTGEKVFLECVQDMDHENMFWYRQDPGLGLRLIYFSYDVKMKEKGDIPEGYSVSREKKERFSLILESASTNQTSMYLCASSPPQGINQPQHFGDGTRLSIL.

Here the CDR3 reads CASSLAGNEQFF. CDR3 bases: TGTGCCAGCAGCTTGGCAGGTAATGAGCAGTTCTTC. V usage is TRBV5-5 and J usage is TRBJ2-1; D unresolved. Trimming removed 0 bases at V and 7 bases at J, with 5 bases between. Per the germline V gene, CDR1 is SGHKS and CDR2 is YYEKEE (reference sequence). This CDR3 is 12 amino acids long.

The chain combines TRBV20-1 with TRBJ2-7; tentatively, D is TRBD1 (5 bases). Trimming took 3 bases from V and 3 from J, leaving 9 bases between them. The CDR3 consists of 12 residues. CDR1 is DFQATT, CDR2 SNEGSKA, per germline (reference sequence). The CDR3 loop reads CSASSRVYEQYF. CDR3 nucleotide sequence: TGCAGTGCTAGTTCCAGGGTCTACGAGCAGTACTTC.

About this clone: One end of the junction is discordant with germline, which a read error may explain. The V call is TRBV7-7, the J call TRBJ2-3; D is unclear. This CDR3 contains 14 residues. The germline CDR1 and CDR2 sequences are SSHAT and FNYEAQ (reference sequence). The CDR3 sequence: CASSLDGVADTQYF. CDR3 nucleotide sequence: TGTGCTAGCAGCTTAGATGGAGTCGCAGATACGCAGTATTTT.

The table lists this clone with a count of one. The V and J genes are TRBV11-2 and TRBJ2-1, with D maybe TRBD2 (6 bases). CDR1 is SGHAT, CDR2 FQNNGV, per germline. The V end was cut by 3 bases, the J end by 15 bases, with 15 bases between. The CDR3 is 12 amino acids. In DNA form, the CDR3 reads TGTGCCAGCAGCTTCCGAGCGGGCGGCCCGTTCTTC. Translating it yields CASSFRAGGPFF. Full variable domain (rest looked up from reference TRBV11-2 and TRBJ2-1): EAGVAQSPRYKIIEKRQSVAFWCNPISGHATLYWYQQILGQGPKLLIQFQNNGVVDDSQLPKDRFSAERLKGVDSTLKIQPAKLEDSAVYLCASSFRAGGPFFGPGTRLTVL.

Regarding this clone: Other DNA sequences in this specimen translate into the identical CDR3. V is TRBV18 and J is TRBJ1-1; D not certain. V was cut by 1 base and J by 3 bases, with 6 bases left in between. CDR1 and CDR2 from the germline V gene are KGHSH and LQKENI. The CDR3 totals 13 residues. The CDR3 DNA follows: TGTGCCAGCTCACCACAGGGAGACACTGAAGCTTTCTTT. As protein: CASSPQGDTEAFF.

J is TRBJ2-5 and V is TRBV5-1; 8 bases fit TRBD1. CDR3 length: 15 residues. The germline CDR1 and CDR2 sequences are SGHRS and YFSETQ. J lost 4 bases, V lost 2 bases, and 7 bases had no gene match. CDR3 protein: CASSFSGGSGETQYF. The CDR3 DNA reads TGCGCCAGCAGCTTCTCAGGGGGCTCCGGAGAGACCCAGTACTTC.

This clone was seen many times. The rearrangement joins TRBV28 to TRBJ2-7; D is unresolved. The CDR3 extends over 13 amino acids. Trimming shortened V by 4 bases and J by 4 bases, and 11 bases separated the two germline ends. Germline CDR1 is MDHEN and CDR2 is SYDVKM. CDR3 amino acids: CASSSTIRYEQYF. For the CDR3, the DNA is TGTGCCAGCAGTTCGACCATCAGGTACGAGCAGTACTTC.

This clone appeared a few times. The CDR3 bases are TGTGCCAGTAGTCTTGATCAAACGGCCCAGCATTTT. It specifies CASSLDQTAQHF. V usage is TRBV19 and J usage is TRBJ1-5, with D hard to call. Between the trimmed V and J ends, which lost 5 bases and 11 bases, there was a span of 13 bases. Germline CDR1 and CDR2: LNHDA and SQIVND (reference sequence). The CDR3 runs 12 residues.

The V gene is TRBV6-6, the J gene TRBJ1-2; tentative D call: TRBD1 (6 bases). The CDR3 loop spans 15 amino acids. The V end lost 0 bases, the J end lost 4 bases, and 12 bases lay between the germline ends. Germline assignment: CDR1 MNHNY and CDR2 SVGAGI (reference sequence). The CDR3 DNA reads as TGTGCCAGCAGTTACTCTACAGGGTCAGGCTATGGCTACACCTTC. It is translated as CASSYSTGSGYGYTF.

The chain links TRBV6-5 to TRBJ2-1; 8 bases line up with TRBD2. From germline, CDR1 is MNHEY and CDR2 SVGAGI. This CDR3 is 12 amino acids long. Trimming removed 7 bases from V and 9 bases from J; junction bases left unmatched: 5. The CDR3 loop reads CASKAGVSEQFF. CDR3 DNA sequence: TGTGCCAGCAAAGCGGGAGTCAGTGAGCAGTTCTTC.

This clone was seen more than once but under ten times. The chain employs TRBV29-1 and TRBJ2-7, with D possibly TRBD2 on 5 matching bases. The CDR3 consists of 15 residues. V was trimmed by 4 bases and J by 0 bases, leaving 16 bases between them. The germline V gene has CDR1 SQVTM and CDR2 ANQGSEA. Here the CDR3 reads CSVAGAGGSSYEQYF. The DNA for the CDR3 is TGCAGCGTTGCCGGCGCAGGAGGTTCCTCCTACGAGCAGTACTTC.

The genes are TRBV10-3 and TRBJ1-1; TRBD1 might be the D (6 bases). Looked up from germline, CDR1 is ENHRY and CDR2 is SYGVKD. This CDR3 spans 15 amino acids. Trimming removed 4 bases from V and 4 bases from J, with 16 bases in between. CDR3 loop: CAISGGRGGGTEAFF. CDR3 coding DNA: TGTGCCATCAGTGGGGGCCGGGGAGGGGGCACTGAAGCTTTCTTT.

The chain is built from TRBV6-5 and TRBJ2-7; D is ambiguous. V lost 9 bases and J lost 2, with 8 bases in between. CDR1 is MNHEY and CDR2 is SVGAGI in the germline V gene. The CDR3 spans 11 residues. CDR3: CASDTAYEQYF. In DNA, the CDR3 is TGTGCCAGTGACACCGCCTACGAGCAGTACTTC.

The V call is TRBV5-1, the J call TRBJ2-7, with 7 bases matching TRBD1. This CDR3 contains 13 residues. V gave up 4 bases and J gave up 1 base; unmatched junction bases: 2. Looked up from germline, CDR1 is SGHRS and CDR2 is YFSETQ. This CDR3 reads CASSGGQSYEQYF. CDR3 sequence (DNA): TGCGCCAGCAGCGGGGGACAGTCCTACGAGCAGTACTTC.

The chain couples TRBV18 to TRBJ2-7; 12 bases line up with TRBD1. CDR3 length: 17 amino acids. Trimming took 1 base from V and 1 from J; bases not matched to a gene: 5. Per germline, CDR1 KGHSH and CDR2 LQKENI. Written as DNA, the CDR3 is TGTGCCAGCTCACCACGGGGACAGGGGGCCCCTTCCTACGAGCAGTACTTC. It codes for CASSPRGQGAPSYEQYF.

The rearrangement joins TRBV19 to TRBJ2-7, with TRBD1 matching over 7 bases. With V trimmed by 4 bases and J by 1 base, 4 bases remained unmatched. The CDR3 runs 14 residues. Germline V gene data show CDR1 as LNHDA and CDR2 as SQIVND (reference sequence). Here the CDR3 DNA reads TGTGCCAGTAGTAACGACAGGGAATCCTACGAGCAGTACTTC. It encodes CASSNDRESYEQYF.

The chain combines TRBV27 with TRBJ1-2, with D perhaps TRBD1 (5 bases). CDR3 length equals 14 residues. Per germline, CDR1 MNHEY and CDR2 SMNVEV (reference sequence). The ends were cut back, 3 bases at V and 3 bases at J, with 11 bases in the middle. Here the CDR3 DNA reads TGTGCCAGCAGTTTTCAGGGTCTGGACTATGGCTACACCTTC. Its protein is CASSFQGLDYGYTF.

J is TRBJ1-6 and V is TRBV18; TRBD1 matches at 7 bases. Germline CDR1 reads KGHSH; CDR2 reads LQKENI. Unmatched junction bases numbered 11, after V lost 3 bases and J lost 3 bases. This CDR3 region has 18 residues. CDR3 amino acids: CASSPTRQGGDYNSPLHF. The CDR3, as DNA: TGTGCCAGCTCACCCACCCGACAGGGCGGGGACTATAATTCACCCCTCCACTTT. The full variable domain, in which reference TRBV18 and TRBJ1-6 provide the parts outside the CDR3, is NAGVMQNPRHLVRRRGQEARLRCSPMKGHSHVYWYRQLPEEGLKFMVYLQKENIIDESGMPKERFSAEFPKEGPSILRIQQVVRGDSAAYFCASSPTRQGGDYNSPLHFGNGTRLTVT.